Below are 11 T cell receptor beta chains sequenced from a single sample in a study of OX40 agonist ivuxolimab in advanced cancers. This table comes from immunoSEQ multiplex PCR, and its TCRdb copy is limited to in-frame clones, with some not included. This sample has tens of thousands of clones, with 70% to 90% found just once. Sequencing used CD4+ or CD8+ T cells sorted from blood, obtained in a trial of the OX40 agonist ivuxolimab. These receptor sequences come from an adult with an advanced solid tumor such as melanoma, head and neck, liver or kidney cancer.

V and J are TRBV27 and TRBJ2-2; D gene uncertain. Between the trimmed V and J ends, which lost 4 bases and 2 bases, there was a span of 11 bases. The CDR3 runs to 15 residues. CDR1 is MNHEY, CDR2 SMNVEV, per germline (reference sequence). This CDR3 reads CASSSLGGNTGELFF. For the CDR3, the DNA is TGTGCCAGCAGTTCCCTTGGTGGCAACACCGGGGAGCTGTTTTTT.

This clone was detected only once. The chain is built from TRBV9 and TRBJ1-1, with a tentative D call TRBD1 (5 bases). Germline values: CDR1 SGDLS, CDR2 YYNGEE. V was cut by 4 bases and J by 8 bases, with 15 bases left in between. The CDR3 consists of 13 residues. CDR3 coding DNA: TGTGCCAGCAGCCCCCGAACAGGACGAGAAGCTTTCTTT. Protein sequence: CASSPRTGREAFF. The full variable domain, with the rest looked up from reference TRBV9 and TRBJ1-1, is DSGVTQTPKHLITATGQRVTLRCSPRSGDLSVYWYQQSLDQGLQFLIQYYNGEERAKGNILERFSAQQFPDLHSELNLSSLELGDSALYFCASSPRTGREAFFGQGTRLTVV.

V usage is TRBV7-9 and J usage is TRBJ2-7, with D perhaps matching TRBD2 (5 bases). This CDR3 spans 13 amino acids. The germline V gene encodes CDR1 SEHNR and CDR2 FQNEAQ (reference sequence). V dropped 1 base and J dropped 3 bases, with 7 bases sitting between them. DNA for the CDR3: TGTGCCAGCAGCTTAGGAGGAGGCTACGAGCAGTACTTC. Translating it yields CASSLGGGYEQYF.

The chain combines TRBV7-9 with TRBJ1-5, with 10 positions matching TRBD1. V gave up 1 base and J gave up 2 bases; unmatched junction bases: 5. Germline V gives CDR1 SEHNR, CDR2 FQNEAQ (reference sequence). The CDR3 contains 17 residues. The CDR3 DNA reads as TGTGCCAGCAGCTTAGGACAGGGGGCGATGGGCAATCAGCCCCAGCATTTT. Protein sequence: CASSLGQGAMGNQPQHF.

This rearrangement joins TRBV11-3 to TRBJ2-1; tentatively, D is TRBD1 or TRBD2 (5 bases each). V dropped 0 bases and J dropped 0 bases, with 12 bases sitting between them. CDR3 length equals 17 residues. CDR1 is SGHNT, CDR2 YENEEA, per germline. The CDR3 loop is CASSLDRPGSSYNEQFF. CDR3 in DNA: TGTGCCAGCAGCTTAGATCGTCCAGGGAGCTCCTACAATGAGCAGTTCTTC.

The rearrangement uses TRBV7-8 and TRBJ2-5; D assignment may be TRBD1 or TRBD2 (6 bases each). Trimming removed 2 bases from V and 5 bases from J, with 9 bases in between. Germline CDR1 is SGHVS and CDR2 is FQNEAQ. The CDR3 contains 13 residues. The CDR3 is CASSLSGAETQYF. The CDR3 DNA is TGTGCCAGCAGCTTATCGGGGGCTGAGACCCAGTACTTC. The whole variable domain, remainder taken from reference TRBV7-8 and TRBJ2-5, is GAGVSQSPRYKVAKRGQDVALRCDPISGHVSLFWYQQALGQGPEFLTYFQNEAQLDKSGLPSDRFFAERPEGSVSTLKIQRTQQEDSAVYLCASSLSGAETQYFGPGTRLLVL.

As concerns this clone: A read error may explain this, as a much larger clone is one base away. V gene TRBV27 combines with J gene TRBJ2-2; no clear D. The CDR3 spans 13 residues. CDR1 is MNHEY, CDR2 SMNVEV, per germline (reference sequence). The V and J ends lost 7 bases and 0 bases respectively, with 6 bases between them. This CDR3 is CASIPPNTGELFF. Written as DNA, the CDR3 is TGTGCCAGCATCCCGCCGAACACCGGGGAGCTGTTTTTT.

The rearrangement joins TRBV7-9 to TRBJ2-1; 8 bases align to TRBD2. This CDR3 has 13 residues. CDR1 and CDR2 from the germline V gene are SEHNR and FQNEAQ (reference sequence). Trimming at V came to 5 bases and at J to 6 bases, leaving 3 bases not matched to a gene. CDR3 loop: CASSTTSANEQFF. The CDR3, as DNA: TGTGCCAGCAGCACGACTAGCGCCAATGAGCAGTTCTTC.

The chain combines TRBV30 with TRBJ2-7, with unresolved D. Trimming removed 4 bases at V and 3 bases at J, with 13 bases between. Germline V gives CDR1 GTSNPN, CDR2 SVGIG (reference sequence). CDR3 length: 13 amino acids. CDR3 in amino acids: CAWKAGSYYEQYF. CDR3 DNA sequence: TGTGCCTGGAAGGCAGGATCTTACTACGAGCAGTACTTC.

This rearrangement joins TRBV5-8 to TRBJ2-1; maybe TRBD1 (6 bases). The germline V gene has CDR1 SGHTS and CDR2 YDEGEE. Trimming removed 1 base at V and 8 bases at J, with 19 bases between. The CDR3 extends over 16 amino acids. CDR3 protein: CASSLQFSRGRDEQFF. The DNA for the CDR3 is TGTGCCAGCAGCTTGCAGTTCAGCAGGGGCCGCGATGAGCAGTTCTTC. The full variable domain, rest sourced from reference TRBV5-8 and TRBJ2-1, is EAGVTQSPTHLIKTRGQQATLRCSPISGHTSVYWYQQALGLGLQFLLWYDEGEERNRGNFPPRFSGRQFPNYSSELNVNALELEDSALYLCASSLQFSRGRDEQFFGPGTRLTVL.

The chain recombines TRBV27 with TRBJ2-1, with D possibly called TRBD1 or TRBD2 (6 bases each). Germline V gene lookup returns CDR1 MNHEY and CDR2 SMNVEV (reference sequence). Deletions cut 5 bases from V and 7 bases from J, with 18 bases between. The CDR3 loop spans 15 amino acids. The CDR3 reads CASSLGFTGTNEQFF. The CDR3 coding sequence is TGTGCCAGCAGTCTAGGGTTTACAGGGACTAATGAGCAGTTCTTC.